Each of the 32 T cell receptor beta chains below was sequenced from the same sample in a study of T cells after yellow fever vaccination. TCRdb reprocessed the 5' RACE reads with MiXCR, giving one entry per CDR3 protein. This table holds about 170,000 distinct CDR3 sequences, around 10% found once. Source: CD8+ T cells sorted from PBMCs, taken 15 days after the yellow fever booster vaccination. The receptors come from a man younger than 35 who received the YFV17D yellow fever vaccine.

Only a few counts were recorded for this clonotype. V usage is TRBV6-1 and J usage is TRBJ2-7; 9 bases are a match to TRBD1. Trimming took 3 bases from V and 6 from J; bases not matched to a gene: 15. The CDR3 has 17 amino acids. In germline, CDR1 is MNHNS, CDR2 SASEGT. The CDR3 DNA reads as TGTGCCAGCAGTGATAACCGGCGACAGGGGGTCATGGGCGAGCAGTACGTC. Amino acids: CASSDNRRQGVMGEQYV.

This clonotype was seen a handful of times. The chain joins TRBV18 to TRBJ1-2; weak D call: TRBD1 (6 bases). The CDR3 is 15 residues long. Trimming took off 6 bases at V and 7 bases at J, with 21 bases between the two ends. Germline CDR1 and CDR2: KGHSH and LQKENI. CDR3 region: CASSYQASGGSGYTF. As DNA, the CDR3 is TGTGCCAGCTCGTACCAAGCTTCCGGGGGCTCTGGCTACACCTTC.

There are a few counts of this clonotype. The rearrangement links TRBV4-1 to TRBJ2-3; TRBD2 aligns across 13 bases. The CDR3 runs to 17 residues. The germline V gene encodes CDR1 MGHRA and CDR2 YSYEKL. The ends lost 5 bases at V and 3 bases at J; junction bases unmatched: 8. The CDR3 bases are TGCGCCAGCAGCTCATTGACTAGCGGGGGGCGAACAGATACGCAGTATTTT. Residues: CASSSLTSGGRTDTQYF.

This clonotype was seen a few times. This chain uses TRBV19 with TRBJ2-3; D is perhaps TRBD2 (5 bases). The ends were cut back, 7 bases at V and 4 bases at J, with 18 bases in the middle. Germline V gives CDR1 LNHDA, CDR2 SQIVND (reference sequence). CDR3 size: 15 residues. The CDR3 DNA reads TGTGCCAGTAACTATGGAGTCGCTAGCTCAGATACGCAGTATTTT. Residues: CASNYGVASSDTQYF.

Only a few counts were recorded for this clonotype. CDR3 bases: TGTGCCACCAGTGACTCGGACAGGGTGGGAAACATTCAGTACTTC. This encodes CATSDSDRVGNIQYF. The chain uses TRBV24-1 and TRBJ2-4, with 8 bases aligning to TRBD1. Germline CDR1 and CDR2: KGHDR and SFDVKD. Trimming took 4 bases from V and 6 from J; bases not matched to a gene: 7. This CDR3 has 15 residues.

This clonotype was counted a few times. The rearrangement joins TRBV6-5 to TRBJ2-5; tentative D call: TRBD2 (5 bases). The CDR3 totals 14 residues. Germline V gene sequence: CDR1 MNHEY, CDR2 SVGAGI. V dropped 5 bases and J dropped 5 bases, with 15 bases sitting between them. As DNA, the CDR3 is TGTGCCAGCAGTGAAAGGAGGATAGGGGAGACCCAGTACTTC. Amino acid sequence: CASSERRIGETQYF.

This chain uses TRBV11-3 with TRBJ2-2, with D possibly TRBD2 on 7 matching bases. The germline CDR1 and CDR2 sequences are SGHNT and YENEEA. V gave up 6 bases and J gave up 4 bases, with 15 bases separating them. The CDR3 sequence is 15 residues long. CDR3 bases: TGTGCCAGCAGGACGAACAGGGAGGGCACCGGGGAGCTGTTTTTT. Translating it yields CASRTNREGTGELFF.

The chain has TRBV4-3 and TRBJ2-3; TRBD2 matches at 10 bases. J gave up 1 base and V 2 bases, and 15 bases lay outside the gene matches. CDR3 length: 20 residues. Germline V gene lookup returns CDR1 LGHNA and CDR2 YSLEER. CDR3 sequence reads: CASSQKRRGRLAGGTDTQYF. CDR3 nucleotides: TGCGCCAGCAGCCAAAAGAGACGGGGTCGGCTAGCGGGGGGCACAGATACGCAGTATTTT.

The chain has TRBV4-1 and TRBJ1-2, with D possibly TRBD1 on 6 matching bases. This CDR3 region has 16 residues. CDR1 and CDR2 from the germline V gene are MGHRA and YSYEKL. V gave up 0 bases and J gave up 4 bases, with 15 bases separating them. The DNA for the CDR3 is TGCGCCAGCAGCCAAGATTCACGGCAGGGGAGCTATGGCTACACCTTC. It specifies CASSQDSRQGSYGYTF.

The rearrangement joins TRBV4-2 to TRBJ1-4, with D uncertain. Germline assignment: CDR1 LGHNA and CDR2 YNFKEQ. Trimming removed 0 bases from V and 8 bases from J, with 13 bases in between. The CDR3 consists of 15 residues. The CDR3 region has the DNA TGTGCCAGCAGCCAAGAGTCGGTAGGGCGCGAAAAACTGTTTTTT. Translating it yields CASSQESVGREKLFF.

This rearrangement joins TRBV7-2 to TRBJ2-1; 8 nucleotides align to TRBD2. This CDR3 region has 13 residues. Unmatched junction bases numbered 5, after V lost 6 bases and J lost 7 bases. Per germline, CDR1 SGHTA and CDR2 FQGNSA. CDR3 loop: CASRKGLGNEQFF. The CDR3 bases are TGTGCCAGCAGAAAGGGACTAGGGAATGAGCAGTTCTTC.

V and J are TRBV7-2 and TRBJ1-1; 10 nucleotides match TRBD1. J lost 4 bases, V lost 5 bases, and 7 bases had no gene match. The CDR3 totals 15 residues. Germline V gene lookup returns CDR1 SGHTA and CDR2 FQGNSA. In DNA form, the CDR3 reads TGTGCCAGCAGCCCCCGACAGGGGGCCGGCACTGAAGCTTTCTTT. Encoded protein: CASSPRQGAGTEAFF.

This clonotype turned up a few times. V and J are TRBV29-1 and TRBJ1-4; D is unclear. The V end was cut by 7 bases, the J end by 0 bases, with 9 bases between. Germline V gives CDR1 SQVTM, CDR2 ANQGSEA. CDR3 length equals 13 residues. CDR3 bases: TGCAGCGCTACCGCAGCAACTAATGAAAAACTGTTTTTT. Amino acids: CSATAATNEKLFF.

The sample holds many counts of this clonotype. The chain recombines TRBV5-1 with TRBJ2-2; D may be TRBD2 (6 bases). From germline, CDR1 is SGHRS and CDR2 YFSETQ. This CDR3 has 15 amino acids. V lost 7 bases and J lost 7, with 20 bases in between. CDR3 residues: CASSGKAGIDGELFF. DNA of the CDR3: TGCGCCAGCTCAGGCAAGGCGGGAATTGACGGGGAGCTGTTTTTT.

This clonotype has only a few counts. This sequence joins TRBV7-3 and TRBJ2-3, with D hard to call. Trimming shortened V by 3 bases and J by 6 bases, and 7 bases separated the two germline ends. Germline lookup yields CDR1 SGHTA and CDR2 FQGTGA. CDR3 size: 12 residues. The CDR3 region is CASSFMGDTQYF. The CDR3 DNA reads as TGTGCCAGCAGCTTCATGGGGGATACGCAGTATTTT.

This clonotype occurred many times. The gene calls are TRBV20-1 and TRBJ2-7; D unclear. V was clipped by 3 bases and J by 7 bases, with 16 bases between them. The CDR3 covers 13 residues. In germline, CDR1 is DFQATT, CDR2 SNEGSKA (reference sequence). The CDR3 DNA sequence: TGCAGTGCTAGTACTCCTACATGGCGAGAGCAGTACGTC. The encoded protein is CSASTPTWREQYV.

The chain has TRBV12-3 or TRBV12-4 and TRBJ2-1; no clear D. Trimming pared 4 bases from V and 7 bases from J, leaving 8 bases between. The CDR3 has 12 amino acids. The CDR3 nucleotides are TGTGCCAGCAGTTCCCTGAAGAATGAGCAGTTCTTC. Protein: CASSSLKNEQFF.

Only a few counts were recorded for this clonotype. V usage is TRBV19 and J usage is TRBJ2-1, with 7 bases aligning to TRBD1. With 6 bases clipped from V and 6 bases from J, the junction kept 5 bases outside the gene matches. Germline loops: CDR1 LNHDA, CDR2 SQIVND (reference sequence). CDR3 size: 13 residues. This CDR3 is CASSQTGSNEQFF. The CDR3 DNA reads as TGTGCCAGTAGCCAGACAGGGAGCAATGAGCAGTTCTTC.

This clonotype was recorded at least ten times. The chain joins TRBV12-3 or TRBV12-4 to TRBJ1-1; the D gene is possibly TRBD1 (5 bases). The ends were cut back, 3 bases at V and 11 bases at J, with 13 bases in the middle. The CDR3 sequence is 12 residues long. CDR3 residues: CASSFLGREAFF. The CDR3 nucleotides are TGTGCCAGCAGTTTTTTGGGGCGCGAGGCTTTCTTT.

This clonotype was seen at least ten times. V gene TRBV9 combines with J gene TRBJ2-3, with 7 bases aligning to TRBD2. Trimming cost V 7 bases and J 3 bases; bases outside gene matches: 8. From germline, CDR1 is SGDLS and CDR2 YYNGEE. This CDR3 spans 14 amino acids. The CDR3 DNA follows: TGTGCCAGCTCCGAGGGCGGGGGTACAGATACGCAGTATTTT. This codes for CASSEGGGTDTQYF. Filled out from reference TRBV9 and TRBJ2-3, the complete variable domain reads DSGVTQTPKHLITATGQRVTLRCSPRSGDLSVYWYQQSLDQGLQFLIQYYNGEERAKGNILERFSAQQFPDLHSELNLSSLELGDSALYFCASSEGGGTDTQYFGPGTRLTVL.

A few counts support this clonotype. The chain joins TRBV7-6 to TRBJ2-3, with TRBD2 identical over 13 bases. V trimming: 5 bases; J trimming: 5 bases; junction bases outside the gene matches: 13. CDR1 and CDR2 from the germline V gene are SGHVS and FNYEAQ. The CDR3 has 18 residues. CDR3 DNA sequence: TGTGCCAGCAGCCTCTACCCGACTAGCGGGGGGTTTCAAGATACGCAGTATTTT. Translation gives CASSLYPTSGGFQDTQYF.

This clonotype was counted a few times. The V gene is TRBV6-5, the J gene TRBJ1-1; D is undetermined. Germline CDR1 is MNHEY and CDR2 is SVGAGI. With 4 bases removed from V and 0 bases from J, the gap between germline ends came to 18 bases. The CDR3 is 17 residues long. CDR3 in amino acids: CASSLLDLGGVNTEAFF. The CDR3 nucleotides read TGTGCCAGCAGTTTACTTGATCTGGGCGGGGTGAACACTGAAGCTTTCTTT.

The J gene is TRBJ1-6, the V gene TRBV6-2 or TRBV6-3; D unresolved. The V gene's germline CDR1 is MNHEY and CDR2 SVGEGT. Trimming pared 2 bases from V and 7 bases from J, leaving 6 bases between. The CDR3 sequence is 13 residues long. CDR3 in DNA: TGTGCCAGCAGTTACCTCAGAAATTCACCCCTCCACTTT. As protein: CASSYLRNSPLHF.

This chain uses TRBV4-3 with TRBJ1-2, with 7 bases identical to TRBD1. The J segment lost 7 bases and the V segment lost 2 bases, leaving 10 bases of the junction unmatched. CDR1 is LGHNA, CDR2 YSLEER, per germline. The CDR3 totals 15 residues. The CDR3 sequence: CASSQRLETGLGYTF. CDR3 nucleotides: TGCGCCAGCAGCCAAAGACTAGAGACAGGGCTTGGCTACACCTTC.

V gene TRBV25-1 combines with J gene TRBJ2-1; D might be TRBD2 (6 bases). Germline CDR1 MGHDK, CDR2 SYGVNS. The CDR3 loop spans 11 amino acids. Trimming took 8 bases from V and 11 from J, leaving 13 bases between them. The CDR3 sequence: CASDSGGKQFF. In DNA form, the CDR3 reads TGTGCCAGCGACTCGGGCGGGAAGCAGTTCTTC.

This clonotype was detected only a few times. This chain connects TRBV12-3 or TRBV12-4 to TRBJ2-5; D not resolved. V lost 7 bases and J 5 bases, leaving 8 bases between the germline ends. The CDR3 length is 11 residues. In DNA form, the CDR3 reads TGTGCCAGCACAGATCGGGAGACCCAGTACTTC. Amino acid sequence: CASTDRETQYF.

The rearrangement joins TRBV21-1 to TRBJ1-5; the listed D gene, TRBD1, was not tested against the DNA. TRBV21-1 represents a pseudogene. The CDR3 covers 18 residues. The CDR3 loop reads CASSKVGTAISSNQPQHF. DNA for the CDR3: TGTGCCAGCAGCAAAGTGGGGACAGCCATCTCGAGTAATCAGCCCCAGCATTTT.

This clonotype appeared many times. The chain is built from TRBV27 and TRBJ2-1, with a tentative D call TRBD2 (6 bases). V lost 4 bases and J 1 base, leaving 11 bases between the germline ends. Germline-derived CDR1 and CDR2 are MNHEY and SMNVEV (reference sequence). The CDR3 is 15 amino acids. The CDR3 sequence is CASSSGSGSYNEQFF. The CDR3 DNA is TGTGCCAGCAGTTCCGGAAGCGGGTCCTACAATGAGCAGTTCTTC.

This clonotype was found a few times. The chain couples TRBV7-9 to TRBJ1-3; D remains unclear. V was trimmed by 2 bases and J by 0 bases, leaving 11 bases between them. In germline, CDR1 is SEHNR, CDR2 FQNEAQ (reference sequence). CDR3 length equals 16 residues. CDR3 loop: CASSLFVSSSGNTIYF. The CDR3 DNA sequence: TGTGCCAGCAGCTTATTCGTCAGCAGCTCTGGAAACACCATATATTTT.

This clonotype has at least ten counts. This CDR3 is CASSLRMNTEAFF. CDR3 coding DNA: TGCGCCAGCAGCCTACGGATGAACACTGAAGCTTTCTTT. V usage is TRBV4-1 and J usage is TRBJ1-1; D not certain. Germline-derived CDR1 and CDR2 are MGHRA and YSYEKL. The length of the CDR3 is 13 residues. Trimming left V 4 bases short and J 0 bases short, with 6 bases between.

The table lists this clonotype with a few counts. The J gene is TRBJ2-1, the V gene TRBV12-3 or TRBV12-4, with TRBD2 identical over 11 bases. The CDR3 contains 17 residues. Germline trimming cut 0 bases from V and 4 bases from J; bases unmatched to any gene: 5. CDR3 sequence reads: CASSLARLAGGYNEQFF. DNA for the CDR3: TGTGCCAGCAGTTTAGCGCGGCTAGCGGGGGGATACAATGAGCAGTTCTTC.

The chain couples TRBV20-1 to TRBJ2-1; D gene ambiguous. Germline CDR1 DFQATT, CDR2 SNEGSKA (reference sequence). CDR3 size: 13 residues. Deletions cut 3 bases from V and 7 bases from J, with 13 bases between. The CDR3: CSASPMDGNEQFF. The CDR3 DNA follows: TGCAGTGCTAGTCCCATGGATGGGAATGAGCAGTTCTTC.